The subject of this entry is one T cell receptor (beta chain). The target of this receptor is not known. No much larger clone is present one base from it, and per-base qualities are unavailable. The record originates from a study of T cell responses to AZD1222 COVID-19 vaccine listed by TCRdb under 2021. With regard to the full study: TCR sequencing covered some 250 trial participants: 207 given two doses of AZD1222 and 26 given two doses of MenACWY control vaccine. Trial participants were enrolled by age into subgroups of 18-55, 56-69 and 70-plus years, and roughly 150, 30 and 60 TCR-sequenced participants, respectively, were included in these subgroups.

The time point label of this sample denotes: about 28 days (+/-7) after the second vaccine dose. AZD1222 recipients given second doses at about 4 weeks or at about 12 weeks were pooled, since spike-specific TCR depth and breadth were not found to differ between the two schedules. Vaccinee samples were obtained from the UK trials COV001 and COV002, which included a single-blind randomized controlled phase 2/3 trial of AZD1222 (ChAdOx1 nCoV-19) in healthy adults. For TCRbeta chain sequencing, PBMC samples from trial participants were taken at day 0 and at day 28 after the second dose. Points the paper makes about the study in general: CD4 TCRs associated with the vaccine covered the entire spike protein, and the dominant responses were in regions 160-218 and 743-854. Nearly half of unique spike-specific TCRs reportedly recognized epitopes outside regions mutated in the B.1.351 and B.1.1.7 variants. Spike-specific TCR breadth and depth rose significantly after two AZD1222 doses compared with day 0 and with MenACWY recipients. Conclusions about previously exposed vaccinees are limited because only 6 or 7 AZD1222 recipients were SARS-CoV-2 seropositive at baseline. In the small 56-69-year group, the increase in depth fell short of significance, most likely because of low power. Participants were mostly white British, with more females than males. The authors suggested clonal diversity may have been underestimated. Because no day 14 peak-response samples were available, repertoires were characterized only after the peak T cell response.

The CDR3 regions of human TCRbeta chains were analyzed by immunosequencing. In the paper's pipeline: TCRs in the repertoires were matched against a reference library of SARS-CoV-2-specific TCRs that had been generated with the MIRA antigen-specificity platform. Breadth was defined as the fraction of unique TCRs that were SARS-CoV-2-associated. Depth was defined as the fraction of total T cells that were SARS-CoV-2-associated. Using the MIRA data, each spike-specific TCR was mapped to the spike region that the TCR reacts to and placed in a CD4 or CD8 class. Log10-transformed breadth and depth values were compared by one-way ANOVA with Sidak's multiple comparisons tests. The source is immuneACCESS, and TCRdb retained only in-frame sequences with V and J called. Part of the clones is not carried over; for the studies checked, unresolved V genes explain less than half of this, and the remainder is unexplained. The DNA gave D and trimming, while V, J and clone size come from that table. This sample comprises about 180,000 clones, 90% to 95% of them detected only once. Of the sample, roughly 1.7% falls within the top ten clones.

The origin of this receptor is an adult who received the AZD1222 COVID-19 vaccine. Sequencing was performed on peripheral blood, taken 28 days after the second AZD1222 dose.

DNA sequence: TGTGCCAGTAGCCCCGGGACAGGGCTAGGCTATGGCTACACCTTC. Its translation is CASSPGTGLGYGYTF. The chain employs TRBV19 and TRBJ1-2, and 9 bases in between align with TRBD1. From cysteine to phenylalanine, the CDR3 is 15 amino acids long. Only the CDR3 part of the read is kept: 45 bases, read in frame from the first base. Trimming leaves V shorter by 6 bases and J shorter by 4 bases, with the junction holding 9 bases beyond the gene matches. The germline V gene (reference sequence) gives CDR1 as LNHDA and CDR2 as SQIVND.